This section outlines one TCR beta chain sequence together with its context. Antigen specificity is unknown. The sample is drawn from a study of cytomegalovirus exposure and HLA in healthy donors. Study results and caveats: 87-base-pair reads could not separate some V segments, including TRBV6-2 and TRBV6-3.

PCR amplification relied on 60 Vbeta primers (plus 13 Jbeta primers). Assay used: immunoSEQ multiplex PCR; TCRdb lists only in-frame clones, some missing. The table lists about 100,000 clones, around four fifths of them singletons. Germline lookup yields CDR1 LNHDA and CDR2 SQIVND (reference sequence). The V segment lost 3 bases and the J segment 0 bases; nucleotides outside the gene matches: 6. There are 17 residues in the CDR3. The clonotype was recovered from a man aged 25-45 years in good health and CMV-seronegative. Sample: PBMCs. The chain couples TRBV19 to TRBJ2-1; 9 bases are shared with TRBD1. CDR3 in amino acids: CASSIGGTGSSYNEQFF. The CDR3, as DNA: TGTGCCAGTAGTATCGGGGGGACAGGGAGCTCCTACAATGAGCAGTTCTTC.